These T cell receptor beta chains were read from a single sample in a study of blood T cell repertoires in COVID-19. Here immunoSEQ multiplex PCR was the method, and the copy in TCRdb shows in-frame clones only, minus some. The repertoire holds about 480,000 clones, with about 85% as singletons. The sample was PBMCs or T cells enriched from blood (not recorded which). The receptor set was obtained from a woman aged 18-30 years with acute COVID-19. CDR3s include the opening cysteine and the closing phenylalanine or tryptophan. D genes are given only for firm matches. Not all rows give a size; the values are once, few, many and, for expanded clones, a class.

CDR3,DNA,length,J,D,V,size
CATSGSILTANTEAFF,TGTGCCACCAGCGGAAGTATTTTAACAGCGAACACTGAAGCTTTCTTT,16,TRBJ1-1,-,TRBV15,-
CASSQLRSYEQYF,TGTGCCAGCAGCCAGCTCCGCAGTTACGAGCAGTACTTC,13,TRBJ2-7,-,TRBV14,few
CASSDGRGRAFF,TGCGCCAGCAGCGATGGACGAGGGCGGGCTTTCTTT,12,TRBJ1-1,-,TRBV5-1,-
CASSQRTLAGHYEQYF,TGTGCCAGCAGCCAACGAACGCTAGCGGGGCACTACGAGCAGTACTTC,16,TRBJ2-7,TRBD2,TRBV4-2,-
CASSSPPGTSGSRSYNEQFF,TGTGCCAGCAGTTCGCCCCCCGGGACTAGCGGGTCCCGCTCCTACAATGAGCAGTTCTTC,20,TRBJ2-1,TRBD2,TRBV27,-
CASRPGDRVLHTQYF,TGTGCCAGCAGGCCCGGGGACAGGGTTTTACATACGCAGTATTTT,15,TRBJ2-3,TRBD1,TRBV27,-
CASSIGPYQETQYF,TGTGCCAGTAGTATAGGTCCGTACCAAGAGACCCAGTACTTC,14,TRBJ2-5,-,TRBV19,-
CASSQAGTDYGYTF,TGTGCCAGCAGCCAAGCCGGGACAGACTATGGCTACACCTTC,14,TRBJ1-2,TRBD1,TRBV3-1/TRBV3-2,-
CAWINAQASSGNTIYF,TGTGCCTGGATTAATGCACAGGCTAGCTCTGGAAACACCATATATTTT,16,TRBJ1-3,-,TRBV30,-
CASTPRNTGELFF,TGTGCCAGCACCCCCCGGAACACCGGGGAGCTGTTTTTT,13,TRBJ2-2,-,TRBV7-2,-
CASSQEGRRGYGYTF,TGTGCCAGCAGCCAAGAGGGACGGAGGGGTTATGGCTACACCTTC,15,TRBJ1-2,-,TRBV3-1/TRBV3-2,once
CASGLPGSKNIQYF,TGTGCTAGTGGTTTGCCTGGCAGCAAAAACATTCAGTACTTC,14,TRBJ2-4,-,TRBV12-5,-
CASSLLSGDGNQPQHF,TGTGCCAGCAGTTTATTGTCGGGGGATGGCAATCAGCCCCAGCATTTT,16,TRBJ1-5,-,TRBV27,-
CASSPPLEGNTEAFF,TGTGCCAGCTCACCACCCCTAGAGGGGAACACTGAAGCTTTCTTT,15,TRBJ1-1,-,TRBV18,-
CASSTKDRFLTNEKLFF,TGTGCCAGCAGTACCAAGGACAGGTTTCTCACTAATGAAAAACTGTTTTTT,17,TRBJ1-4,TRBD1,TRBV2,-
CASSAGGSGNTIYF,TGTGCCAGTAGTGCCGGGGGCTCTGGAAACACCATATATTTT,14,TRBJ1-3,-,TRBV19,-
CSVTDPPGTYEQYF,TGCAGCGTCACCGACCCACCGGGAACATACGAGCAGTACTTC,14,TRBJ2-7,-,TRBV29-1,-
CASSHVGTGSYEQYF,TGCGCCAGCAGCCATGTGGGGACAGGGTCCTACGAGCAGTACTTC,15,TRBJ2-7,TRBD1,TRBV4-1,-
CASSVGGGYTGELFF,TGTGCCAGCAGTGTGGGGGGTGGGTACACCGGGGAGCTGTTTTTT,15,TRBJ2-2,-,TRBV2,-
CASSLDQEGVGNEQFF,TGCGCCAGCAGCTTGGACCAGGAGGGAGTAGGTAATGAGCAGTTCTTC,16,TRBJ2-1,-,TRBV5-1,once
CASSQMGAGDTDTQYF,TGCGCCAGCAGCCAGATGGGCGCGGGGGACACAGATACGCAGTATTTT,16,TRBJ2-3,TRBD2,TRBV4-1,-
CASRGGTSGSGEQFF,TGTGCCAGCAGGGGGGGGACTAGCGGGAGTGGTGAGCAGTTCTTC,15,TRBJ2-1,TRBD2,TRBV28,-
CASRAGTAYSPLHF,TGTGCCAGCAGAGCCGGGACAGCGTATTCACCCCTCCACTTT,14,TRBJ1-6,TRBD1,TRBV7-9,-
CSASPMGDREKLFF,TGCAGTGCTAGTCCTATGGGGGACAGGGAAAAACTGTTTTTT,14,TRBJ1-4,TRBD1,TRBV20-1,once
CASSLGLGQGSYEQYF,TGTGCCAGCAGTTTAGGCCTGGGACAGGGTTCCTACGAGCAGTACTTC,16,TRBJ2-7,TRBD1,TRBV28,-
CASSPLNSPLHF,TGTGCCAGCAGCCCCCTGAATTCACCCCTCCACTTT,12,TRBJ1-6,-,TRBV7-9,-
CASSLEGQHKDTQYF,TGTGCCAGCAGCTTAGAGGGACAGCACAAAGATACGCAGTATTTT,15,TRBJ2-3,TRBD1,TRBV11-2,-